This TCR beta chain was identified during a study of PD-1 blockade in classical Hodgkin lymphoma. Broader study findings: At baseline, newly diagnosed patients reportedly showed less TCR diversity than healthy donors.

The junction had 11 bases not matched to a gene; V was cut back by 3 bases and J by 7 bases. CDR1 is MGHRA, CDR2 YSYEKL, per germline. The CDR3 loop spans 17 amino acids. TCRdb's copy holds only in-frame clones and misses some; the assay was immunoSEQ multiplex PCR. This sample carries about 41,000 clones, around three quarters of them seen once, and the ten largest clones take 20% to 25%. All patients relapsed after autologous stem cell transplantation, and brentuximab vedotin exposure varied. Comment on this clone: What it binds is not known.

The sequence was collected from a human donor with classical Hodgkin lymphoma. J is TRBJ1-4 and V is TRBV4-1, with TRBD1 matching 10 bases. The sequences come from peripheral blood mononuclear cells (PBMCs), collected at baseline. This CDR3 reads CASSQARRQGASEKLFF. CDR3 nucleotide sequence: TGCGCCAGCAGCCAGGCCCGCAGACAGGGGGCAAGTGAAAAACTGTTTTTT.